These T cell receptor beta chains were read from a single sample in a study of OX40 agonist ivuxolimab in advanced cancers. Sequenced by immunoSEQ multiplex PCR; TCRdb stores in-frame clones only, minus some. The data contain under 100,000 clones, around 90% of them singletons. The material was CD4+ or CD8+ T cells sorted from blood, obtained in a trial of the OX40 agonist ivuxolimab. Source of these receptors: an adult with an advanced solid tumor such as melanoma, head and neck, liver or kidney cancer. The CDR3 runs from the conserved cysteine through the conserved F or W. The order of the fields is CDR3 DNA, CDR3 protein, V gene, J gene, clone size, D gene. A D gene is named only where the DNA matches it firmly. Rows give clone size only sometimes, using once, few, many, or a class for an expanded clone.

CDR3nt: TGTGCCATCAGTGCACAGGCGGACTATGGCTACACCTTC; CDR3aa: CAISAQADYGYTF; v_gene: TRBV10-3; j_gene: TRBJ1-2; abundance: .; d_gene: .
CDR3nt: TGCAGCGTCCTTGGGATGAGTTTGACCGGGGAGCTGTTTTTT; CDR3aa: CSVLGMSLTGELFF; v_gene: TRBV29-1; j_gene: TRBJ2-2; abundance: .; d_gene: .
CDR3nt: TGTGCCAGCAGCGAAAGGGCAGGGGACCTCACAGATACGCAGTATTTT; CDR3aa: CASSERAGDLTDTQYF; v_gene: TRBV2; j_gene: TRBJ2-3; abundance: once; d_gene: .
CDR3nt: TGCGCCAGCAGGGCAGGGAGCACCTACAATGAGCAGTTCTTC; CDR3aa: CASRAGSTYNEQFF; v_gene: TRBV5-1; j_gene: TRBJ2-1; abundance: .; d_gene: .
CDR3nt: TGTGCCAGCAGCTTGGGAGTAGGGACAGACTCCTACAATGAGCAGTTCTTC; CDR3aa: CASSLGVGTDSYNEQFF; v_gene: TRBV5-8; j_gene: TRBJ2-1; abundance: .; d_gene: TRBD1
CDR3nt: TGCGCCAGCAGTCAATCGAGGGACAGGGTCGCGGCCAAAAACATTCAGTACTTC; CDR3aa: CASSQSRDRVAAKNIQYF; v_gene: TRBV23-1; j_gene: TRBJ2-4; abundance: .; d_gene: TRBD1
CDR3nt: TGTGCCAGCAGTCTCGCAGGGACAGGGGAACAAGGCTACACCTTC; CDR3aa: CASSLAGTGEQGYTF; v_gene: TRBV14; j_gene: TRBJ1-2; abundance: .; d_gene: TRBD1
CDR3nt: TGTGCCAGCAGTTACTCCCCAGACAGGGGGGGCGAGCAGTACTTC; CDR3aa: CASSYSPDRGGEQYF; v_gene: TRBV6-5; j_gene: TRBJ2-7; abundance: .; d_gene: TRBD1
CDR3nt: TGTGCCAGCAGTGAAAACCCGGGACAGACCTATGGCTACACCTTC; CDR3aa: CASSENPGQTYGYTF; v_gene: TRBV6-1; j_gene: TRBJ1-2; abundance: .; d_gene: TRBD1
CDR3nt: TGTGCCAGTAGTAACTACAATGAGCAGTTCTTC; CDR3aa: CASSNYNEQFF; v_gene: TRBV19; j_gene: TRBJ2-1; abundance: few; d_gene: .
CDR3nt: TGTGCCAGCAGCCGCACAGATACGCAGTATTTT; CDR3aa: CASSRTDTQYF; v_gene: TRBV7-8; j_gene: TRBJ2-3; abundance: .; d_gene: .
CDR3nt: TGTGCCAGCAGCTTAGGGAGGGAAAATTCACCCCTCCACTTT; CDR3aa: CASSLGRENSPLHF; v_gene: TRBV11-2; j_gene: TRBJ1-6; abundance: .; d_gene: .
CDR3nt: TGTGCCAGCAGTCTTCGGACAGGGGCGGTTCAGCCCCAGCATTTT; CDR3aa: CASSLRTGAVQPQHF; v_gene: TRBV2; j_gene: TRBJ1-5; abundance: .; d_gene: TRBD1
CDR3nt: TGTGCCAGCAGCTCAGACTTACGGACTAGCGGGGGGGCGAGAGAGCAGTACTTC; CDR3aa: CASSSDLRTSGGAREQYF; v_gene: TRBV11-2; j_gene: TRBJ2-7; abundance: .; d_gene: TRBD2
CDR3nt: TGCGCCAGCAGCTGGGGGGGCAATGAGCAGTTCTTC; CDR3aa: CASSWGGNEQFF; v_gene: TRBV5-1; j_gene: TRBJ2-1; abundance: .; d_gene: TRBD2
CDR3nt: TGTGCCAGCAGTCCGGACTTAAACACCGGGGAGCTGTTTTTT; CDR3aa: CASSPDLNTGELFF; v_gene: TRBV6-4; j_gene: TRBJ2-2; abundance: .; d_gene: .
CDR3nt: TGTGCCAGCAGGGGCCCTAATGAAAAACTGTTTTTT; CDR3aa: CASRGPNEKLFF; v_gene: TRBV6-1; j_gene: TRBJ1-4; abundance: once; d_gene: .
CDR3nt: TGCGCCAGCAGTCAATCGAACAGGGGAGTCTATGGCTACACCTTC; CDR3aa: CASSQSNRGVYGYTF; v_gene: TRBV23-1; j_gene: TRBJ1-2; abundance: .; d_gene: TRBD1
CDR3nt: TGTGCCAGTAGTCCCCAGGGCTATGGCTACACCTTC; CDR3aa: CASSPQGYGYTF; v_gene: TRBV19; j_gene: TRBJ1-2; abundance: .; d_gene: .
CDR3nt: TGTGCCAGCTCACTCAGACAGGGGGGGAACACTGAAGCTTTCTTT; CDR3aa: CASSLRQGGNTEAFF; v_gene: TRBV18; j_gene: TRBJ1-1; abundance: .; d_gene: TRBD1
CDR3nt: TGTGCCAGCAGTTTATTCAGACAGGTGACAGGGGCCAACGTCCTGACTTTC; CDR3aa: CASSLFRQVTGANVLTF; v_gene: TRBV27; j_gene: TRBJ2-6; abundance: .; d_gene: .
CDR3nt: TGTGCCAGCAGCTTAGGGTACAGACCGTACGAGCAGTACTTC; CDR3aa: CASSLGYRPYEQYF; v_gene: TRBV11-2; j_gene: TRBJ2-7; abundance: .; d_gene: .
CDR3nt: TGCGCCAGCAGCGGGGGACCAGGGGGTTCGGGAAACACCATATATTTT; CDR3aa: CASSGGPGGSGNTIYF; v_gene: TRBV5-1; j_gene: TRBJ1-3; abundance: .; d_gene: TRBD1
CDR3nt: TGTGCCATCAACAGGGGACCCAATCAGCCCCAGCATTTT; CDR3aa: CAINRGPNQPQHF; v_gene: TRBV19; j_gene: TRBJ1-5; abundance: .; d_gene: TRBD1
CDR3nt: TGCGCCAGCAGCTTCGGGACAGGGGAGTTTGGGAGAAACACCATATATTTT; CDR3aa: CASSFGTGEFGRNTIYF; v_gene: TRBV5-1; j_gene: TRBJ1-3; abundance: .; d_gene: TRBD1
CDR3nt: TGTGCCAGCAGCGTAGAACAGGGTGGAACTGAAGCTTTCTTT; CDR3aa: CASSVEQGGTEAFF; v_gene: TRBV9; j_gene: TRBJ1-1; abundance: .; d_gene: .
CDR3nt: TGTGCCAGCAGCGTAGACGGACAGGGAAGTCAGCCCCAGCATTTT; CDR3aa: CASSVDGQGSQPQHF; v_gene: TRBV9; j_gene: TRBJ1-5; abundance: once; d_gene: TRBD1
CDR3nt: TGCAGCGCCCAAACGGGAGGCGATCAGCCCCAGCATTTT; CDR3aa: CSAQTGGDQPQHF; v_gene: TRBV29-1; j_gene: TRBJ1-5; abundance: .; d_gene: .
CDR3nt: TGTGCCAGTAGGGGACTAGACTCTTTTGAGTATGAGCAGTTCTTC; CDR3aa: CASRGLDSFEYEQFF; v_gene: TRBV19; j_gene: TRBJ2-1; abundance: .; d_gene: TRBD2
CDR3nt: TGTGCCAGCACGGTGGGAGCGGGCACCGGGGAGCTGTTTTTT; CDR3aa: CASTVGAGTGELFF; v_gene: TRBV6-5; j_gene: TRBJ2-2; abundance: .; d_gene: .
CDR3nt: TGTGCCACCAGCAGAGGGGCTAGCGGGAGCCGGGACTTC; CDR3aa: CATSRGASGSRDF; v_gene: TRBV15; j_gene: TRBJ2-7; abundance: few; d_gene: TRBD2
CDR3nt: TGTGCCAGTAGTATTGGCCCTCCCTACGAGCAGTACTTC; CDR3aa: CASSIGPPYEQYF; v_gene: TRBV19; j_gene: TRBJ2-7; abundance: .; d_gene: .
CDR3nt: TGTGCCAGCAAGGCCCCGATTACAAGGAACACTGAAGCTTTCTTT; CDR3aa: CASKAPITRNTEAFF; v_gene: TRBV6-1; j_gene: TRBJ1-1; abundance: .; d_gene: .
CDR3nt: TGCGCCAACAGCTTGGCTAGCGGGAGCACAGATACGCAGTATTTT; CDR3aa: CANSLASGSTDTQYF; v_gene: TRBV5-1; j_gene: TRBJ2-3; abundance: once; d_gene: TRBD2
CDR3nt: TGTGCCAGCAGTTCCTGGACAGCCACAGATACGCAGTATTTT; CDR3aa: CASSSWTATDTQYF; v_gene: TRBV6-5; j_gene: TRBJ2-3; abundance: .; d_gene: .
CDR3nt: TGCGCCAGCAGCTTTGGAGGGGACAATCAGCCCCAGCATTTT; CDR3aa: CASSFGGDNQPQHF; v_gene: TRBV5-1; j_gene: TRBJ1-5; abundance: once; d_gene: .
CDR3nt: TGTGCCAGCAGTGAAGCTTGGGGGAACCCCTATGGCTACACCTTC; CDR3aa: CASSEAWGNPYGYTF; v_gene: TRBV6-1; j_gene: TRBJ1-2; abundance: .; d_gene: .
CDR3nt: TGTGCCAGCAGCCCGACAAAGGGTGGGACTGAAGCTTTCTTT; CDR3aa: CASSPTKGGTEAFF; v_gene: TRBV6-4; j_gene: TRBJ1-1; abundance: few; d_gene: .
CDR3nt: TGTGCCAGCAGCTTAAGTCTAGCGGGGGGGCCTGATACGCAGTATTTT; CDR3aa: CASSLSLAGGPDTQYF; v_gene: TRBV7-3; j_gene: TRBJ2-3; abundance: .; d_gene: TRBD2
CDR3nt: TGCGCCAGCAGCTTGGCCATAGCGGGGGCCCTAAATGAGCAGTTCTTC; CDR3aa: CASSLAIAGALNEQFF; v_gene: TRBV5-1; j_gene: TRBJ2-1; abundance: once; d_gene: TRBD2
CDR3nt: TGTGCCAGCAGCTTCGCGGTCGGGGGCAACACAGATACGCAGTATTTT; CDR3aa: CASSFAVGGNTDTQYF; v_gene: TRBV7-6; j_gene: TRBJ2-3; abundance: .; d_gene: .
CDR3nt: TGTGCCAGCAGCCGAGAGGATACGCAGTATTTT; CDR3aa: CASSREDTQYF; v_gene: TRBV9; j_gene: TRBJ2-3; abundance: once; d_gene: .
CDR3nt: TGCGTCACCCGGCCAGGGGGCGTCACAGATACGCAGTATTTT; CDR3aa: CVTRPGGVTDTQYF; v_gene: TRBV5-1; j_gene: TRBJ2-3; abundance: once; d_gene: TRBD1
CDR3nt: TGTGCCAGCAGCTTAGGGGGGACGGACTACGAGCAGTACTTC; CDR3aa: CASSLGGTDYEQYF; v_gene: TRBV13; j_gene: TRBJ2-7; abundance: .; d_gene: .
CDR3nt: TGCGCCAGCAGTGGAGCTAGCGGGGGAGGTCTCGGTACGCAGTATTTT; CDR3aa: CASSGASGGGLGTQYF; v_gene: TRBV10-1; j_gene: TRBJ2-3; abundance: .; d_gene: TRBD2
CDR3nt: TGTGCCAGTAGTATCCCATATAGCAATCAGCCCCAGCATTTT; CDR3aa: CASSIPYSNQPQHF; v_gene: TRBV19; j_gene: TRBJ1-5; abundance: .; d_gene: .
CDR3nt: TGTGCCAGCAGTTTAAGGACAGGGTTTTTCACCTATAATTCACCCCTCCACTTT; CDR3aa: CASSLRTGFFTYNSPLHF; v_gene: TRBV7-8; j_gene: TRBJ1-6; abundance: .; d_gene: TRBD1
CDR3nt: TGTGCCATCAGAAACGGAGAGTACAATGAGCAGTTCTTC; CDR3aa: CAIRNGEYNEQFF; v_gene: TRBV10-3; j_gene: TRBJ2-1; abundance: .; d_gene: .
CDR3nt: TGCGCCAGCAGCCAAGATCGCCAAAGTCGGGCTTTCTTC; CDR3aa: CASSQDRQSRAFF; v_gene: TRBV4-1; j_gene: TRBJ2-1; abundance: few; d_gene: .
CDR3nt: TGTGCCAGCCGCAGGGGTAGCCAAAGCAATCAGCCCCAGCATTTT; CDR3aa: CASRRGSQSNQPQHF; v_gene: TRBV2; j_gene: TRBJ1-5; abundance: .; d_gene: .
CDR3nt: TGTGCCAGCAGCCAAACAGGGTCGGGCACTGAAGCTTTCTTT; CDR3aa: CASSQTGSGTEAFF; v_gene: TRBV7-9; j_gene: TRBJ1-1; abundance: .; d_gene: .